The 2 T cell receptor beta chains below come from one sample, sequenced in a study of cytomegalovirus exposure and HLA in healthy donors. PCR involved 60 Vbeta and 13 Jbeta primers. Assay: immunoSEQ multiplex PCR; the TCRdb copy retains only in-frame clones and omits some. Of some 130,000 clones detected, 75% to 80% appear once; the ten largest clones hold around 2%. Sequencing input: PBMCs. Source of these receptors: a man aged 25-45 years in good health and CMV-seronegative.

V gene TRBV29-1 combines with J gene TRBJ2-6; TRBD2 is a possible D gene (5 bases). This CDR3 is built from 16 residues. Trimming stripped 0 bases from V and 0 bases from J, with 9 bases between. Germline lookup yields CDR1 SQVTM and CDR2 ANQGSEA. The CDR3 nucleotides are TGCAGCGTTGAAGAACGGACTGACTCTGGGGCCAACGTCCTGACTTTC. Translating it yields CSVEERTDSGANVLTF. Complete variable domain (other parts from reference TRBV29-1 and TRBJ2-6): SAVISQKPSRDICQRGTSLTIQCQVDSQVTMMFWYRQQPGQSLTLIATANQGSEATYESGFVIDKFPISRPNLTFSTLTVSNMSPEDSSIYLCSVEERTDSGANVLTFGAGSRLTVL.

The chain uses TRBV5-8 and TRBJ2-3; maybe TRBD1 (6 bases). This CDR3 is built from 14 residues. Germline CDR1 and CDR2: SGHTS and YDEGEE. Trimming pared 2 bases from V and 5 bases from J, leaving 12 bases between. The CDR3 loop is CASSFRGSGDTQYF. The CDR3 bases are TGTGCCAGCAGCTTCAGGGGATCGGGAGATACGCAGTATTTT.